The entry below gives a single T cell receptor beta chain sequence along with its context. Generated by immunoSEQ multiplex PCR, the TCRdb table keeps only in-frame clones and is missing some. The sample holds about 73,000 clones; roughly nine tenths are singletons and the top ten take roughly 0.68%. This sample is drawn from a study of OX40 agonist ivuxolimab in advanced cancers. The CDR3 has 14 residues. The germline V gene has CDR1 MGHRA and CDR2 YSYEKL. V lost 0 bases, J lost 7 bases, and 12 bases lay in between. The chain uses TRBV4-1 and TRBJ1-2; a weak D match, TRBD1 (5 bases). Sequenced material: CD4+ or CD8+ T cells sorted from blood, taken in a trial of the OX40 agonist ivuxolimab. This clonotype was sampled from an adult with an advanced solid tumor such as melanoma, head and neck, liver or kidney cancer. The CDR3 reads CASSQDPSRVGYTF. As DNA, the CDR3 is TGCGCCAGCAGCCAAGACCCGAGCAGGGTTGGCTACACCTTC.